This record concerns one T cell receptor (beta chain) sequence. What antigen it recognizes has not been identified. The data belong to a study of cytomegalovirus exposure and HLA in healthy donors (dated by TCRdb to 2016 to 2017). For the wider study: According to an earlier analysis of several hundred of the donors, about 170 million T cells yielded 100 million or so unique TCR beta sequences and 276 Gb of sequence data. Roughly 320 gigabases of sequencing data and 70 million to 95 million unique TCR sequences made up an early release that covered 640 HLA-typed donors. The genetic ancestry cluster associated with self-reported Caucasian donors included over 80% of the roughly 410 genotyped donors. The study aimed to test whether signatures of past pathogen exposure could be identified by cataloging public T cell receptors. The study used immunosequencing to profile the T cell repertoires of 666 subjects and linked those repertoires to cytomegalovirus serostatus. Along with the roughly 700-subject first cohort, a separate validation cohort of 120 different subjects was used. High-throughput TCR immunosequencing, statistical association of individual TCRs with disease status, and machine learning were combined to predict cytomegalovirus infection status. To study patterns of TCR occurrence, a later analysis re-analyzed previously published TCR beta repertoires from more than 550 donors and added high-resolution HLA genotyping. Rather than using new phenotypic data, the later analysis identified candidate immune exposures from TCR beta sequences and from how often those sequences occurred across donors. In an earlier analysis of more than 550 of the donors, high-throughput TCR beta sequencing was used to judge whether each TCR beta V gene segment behaved as functional or pseudogenic. Donor age, sex, ethnicity and CMV serostatus were collected together with the repertoire data. Genome-wide SNP genotypes for about 55% of the roughly 670 donors were used in a later genetic analysis, which treated that subset as a discovery cohort. Every repertoire in the discovery cohort had been generated on one and the same sequencing platform. HLA typing included class I and class II loci at four-digit resolution. Typing coverage varied by locus: roughly 620-640 donors for A, B, C, DRB1 and DQB1; approximately 560 for DQA1; more than 600 for DPA1; more than 450 for DPB1. Because of strong linkage in the cohort, four or five DR-DQ haplotypes were treated as single units for association and clustering. On average, around 240,000 unique TCR beta nucleotide sequences were sequenced per donor among a few hundred genotyped donors of the cohort, with roughly 18% of those sequences being non-productive.

In total, roughly 670 healthy bone marrow donors made up the cohort. All cohort members were sampled while nominally healthy, although unrecorded immune exposures were likely present. The donor was CMV seronegative and belonged to the group of over 300 seronegative cohort members. Each donor provided a peripheral blood sample, and peripheral blood mononuclear cells were used for TCR beta sequencing. The Qiagen DNeasy Blood Extraction Kit was used to extract genomic DNA from the blood cell samples. The V and J ends are trimmed by 0 bases and 0 bases, leaving 9 bases between them. The germline V gene specifies SGHRS as CDR1 and YFSETQ as CDR2. There are 15 amino acids in the CDR3, from cysteine to phenylalanine inclusive. CDR3 DNA only is kept here, 45 bases in frame from base 1. Libraries were made using the immunoSEQ multiplex PCR assay. For the multiplex PCR, a mixture combining 60 forward primers for TCR Vbeta segments and 13 reverse primers for TCR Jbeta segments was used. Amplification of the CDR3 region of rearranged TCR beta genes was performed with a multiplex PCR assay on genomic DNA. The amplified TCR beta libraries were sequenced on the Illumina HiSeq System as 87-base-pair reads. In the original analysis: A later analysis counted about 80 million unique TCR beta chains across the roughly 700 repertoires, and 9.5 million to 11 million of these chains were shared by at least two donors. Raw reads were error-corrected and collapsed into unique sequences by a nearest-neighbor algorithm in which closely related sequences were merged to remove PCR and sequencing errors. To assign V, D and J gene segments, CDR3 sequences were aligned to IMGT reference sequences. For a sequence to be retained, at least a six-nucleotide match to both a V gene segment and a J gene segment was required. A rearrangement was called productive if the CDR3 had no stop codons and remained in frame with V and J, and every other rearrangement was called non-productive. CDR3 was defined according to IMGT convention as the region running from the second conserved V-encoded cysteine to the conserved J-encoded phenylalanine. Sequences without an unambiguous match to a single V gene segment were excluded from the earlier analysis of 450 to 750 of the donors. In an earlier analysis of some 590 of the donors, V segments were called functional above 56.7% productive rearrangements and were called segregating when the between-donor standard deviation exceeded 5%. A statistical classification framework was built for diagnosing cytomegalovirus status from the catalog of TCR beta chain sequences. In a later analysis, TCR nucleotide sequences were compared against IMGT/GENE-DB human TR gene sequences so that V and J genes could be assigned. Using the TCRdist pipeline, a later analysis assigned CDR3 sequences along with most-parsimonious VDJ recombination scenarios. In a later analysis, every TCR beta chain was defined by the combination of its CDR3 amino acid sequence and its V-gene family, and reads without a unique V-gene family were dropped. As a way to deal with suspected cross-contamination and a sequencing artifact, a later analysis dropped 592 nucleotide sequences that were highly shared and had low generation probability. In a later analysis, a clonal expansion index was calculated for each public chain from normalized within-repertoire ranks of inferred template counts. In a later analysis, generation probabilities were computed using a VDJ recombination model fitted to out-of-frame rearrangements, and the results were checked against IGoR. A later analysis scored TCR-TCR, TCR-HLA and TCR-CMV co-occurrence with hypergeometric tests, applying a repertoire-size bias correction to TCR pairs. A later analysis estimated false discovery rates by permuting HLA or CMV assignments 20 times. In a later analysis, co-occurring TCRs were grouped using DBSCAN, and TCRdist sequence similarity was added for clustering within HLA-allele-positive subsets. For co-occurrence clustering, repertoires with fewer than 30,000 or more than 120,000 public chains were excluded, along with five or six repertoires with anomalous nucleotide sharing. TCRdb re-hosts the immuneACCESS table, in-frame sequences only. Its copies lack some clones; in the studies checked, an unresolved V gene accounts for under half of them, and the cause for the rest is not known. V and J calls and clone size are as listed in that table; D and trimming were resolved from the DNA. The table held for this sample gives more than 130,000 clones. The ten largest clones take up 2% to 3% of the sample.

The investigation overall reported the following: The 87-base-pair reads could not distinguish some IMGT-functional V segments, including TRBV6-2 and TRBV6-3, so those segments were excluded. A cluster of highly shared sequence variants was judged likely to be a technical artifact of the sequencing pipeline. Specific HLA alleles were associated with roughly 16,000 TCR beta sequences at a false discovery rate of 0.05 in a later analysis. According to the authors, the approach could potentially be generalized to other disease states and immunological phenotypes. The classifier was reported to diagnose cytomegalovirus status with high specificity and sensitivity in both the original and validation cohorts. Three of the identified cytomegalovirus-associated TCR beta chains were confirmed in vitro to be specific for cytomegalovirus antigens. Correlated functional status among segregating V segments might reflect linkage disequilibrium, but an unknown experimental factor could not be ruled out. An earlier analysis of around 600 of the donors showed that most TCR beta V segments appeared in productive rearrangements either about 90% or about 30% of the time, which broadly matched IMGT annotations. In a later analysis, most CMV-associated TCR beta chains were found to appear HLA-restricted, with HLA associations seemingly driven largely by CMV exposure. Most TCR sequences were seen in very few donors, while some public TCRs were found in many individuals. CMV serostatus was the only immune exposure information available for the cohort. According to a later analysis, parvovirus B19, influenza, CMV and Epstein-Barr virus appeared linked to several top co-occurrence clusters. Because some donors lacked HLA typing at each locus, the association tests relied only on the typed subset. A later analysis found that HLA-associated TCR beta chains were more clonally expanded and had lower generation probabilities than equally common non-associated chains. In this cohort, only TCR beta chains were sequenced, and detectable features were limited by the absence of alpha or paired-chain data. A further reported finding was that TCR beta sequences accurately predicted the HLA-A and HLA-B alleles for most subjects in the first cohort. The presence/absence analyses assumed that sequencing depth was roughly uniform across donors, and that assumption may not be true. An association between a missense DCLRE1C variant and V-gene and J-gene trimming of TCR beta chains was found in a later genetic analysis and replicated in an independent cohort. In a later analysis, the rate of TCR association differed among HLA loci, with DRB1 alleles having the most associated TCRs and HLA-C alleles having the fewest. A later genetic analysis reported fewer N-insertions in productive TCRs among donors in an Asian-associated ancestry cluster than the roughly 640-donor mean. Assigning TCR associations to individual alleles was difficult when HLA alleles, especially DR and DQ, strongly co-occurred. The study gave a list of about 150 TCR beta chains associated with cytomegalovirus. The earlier analysis of 587 of the donors excluded about 16 rarely observed V segments, including chromosome 9 orphons, because counts were too low.

Sequencing input: PBMCs. The TCR was taken from a man aged 35-49 years in good health and CMV-seronegative. The rearrangement joined TRBV5-1 to TRBJ1-1; no D gene call is confident. The DNA sequence is TGCGCCAGCAGCTTGGTGGGCAGCCTGAACACTGAAGCTTTCTTT. The translation is CASSLVGSLNTEAFF.